This is a list of T cell receptor beta chains from one sample in a study. TCRdb independently ran MiXCR on the 5' RACE reads; one entry per CDR3 protein. This repertoire shows about 62,000 distinct CDR3 sequences, more than 25% found once; its top ten account for 2.3%. Sequenced: tumor-infiltrating naive CD4+ T cells sorted from the breast tumor. These receptors were collected from a female donor with breast cancer. CDR3s include the opening cysteine and the closing phenylalanine or tryptophan. Each record gives: J gene, D gene, clone size, V gene, CDR3 DNA, CDR3 protein. A D gene is named only where the DNA matches it firmly. Clone size is stated in some rows and not others, as once, few, many or a class when expanded.

J gene: TRBJ2-3
D gene: TRBD2
clone size: NA
V gene: TRBV9
CDR3 DNA: TGTGCCAGCAGCCCTAGCGGGGGAACGGGCCCCACAGATACGCAGTATTTT
CDR3 protein: CASSPSGGTGPTDTQYF

J gene: TRBJ2-3
D gene: NA
clone size: few
V gene: TRBV12-3/TRBV12-4
CDR3 DNA: TGTGCCAGCAGGCGGGACTCGACCACAGATACGCAGTATTTT
CDR3 protein: CASRRDSTTDTQYF

J gene: TRBJ1-6
D gene: NA
clone size: NA
V gene: TRBV9
CDR3 DNA: TGTGCCAGCAGCTCCGACAATTCACCCCTCCACTTT
CDR3 protein: CASSSDNSPLHF

J gene: TRBJ1-2
D gene: TRBD1
clone size: NA
V gene: TRBV18
CDR3 DNA: TGTGCCAGCTCCCAAGGACAGGGACCTAACTATGGCTACACCTTC
CDR3 protein: CASSQGQGPNYGYTF

J gene: TRBJ2-1
D gene: NA
clone size: many
V gene: TRBV7-9
CDR3 DNA: TGTGCCAGCAGCTTATTGAGTGTCAATGAGCAGTTCTTC
CDR3 protein: CASSLLSVNEQFF

J gene: TRBJ1-1
D gene: NA
clone size: NA
V gene: TRBV6-5
CDR3 DNA: TGTGCCAGCAGTCCCGGGAGAGAAGCTTTCTTT
CDR3 protein: CASSPGREAFF

J gene: TRBJ2-1
D gene: NA
clone size: NA
V gene: TRBV7-6
CDR3 DNA: TGTGCCAGCAGCTTCCTCAGGTCCCCCTACAATGAGCAGTTCTTC
CDR3 protein: CASSFLRSPYNEQFF

J gene: TRBJ1-2
D gene: TRBD1
clone size: NA
V gene: TRBV20-1
CDR3 DNA: TGCAGTGCTAGACGTGGGACAGGGGGTGTGTATGGCTACACCTTC
CDR3 protein: CSARRGTGGVYGYTF

J gene: TRBJ2-7
D gene: TRBD2
clone size: NA
V gene: TRBV5-5
CDR3 DNA: TGTGCCAGCGGGCGGGGTAGCGGGGGGTTAGCCTACGAGCAGTACTTC
CDR3 protein: CASGRGSGGLAYEQYF

J gene: TRBJ1-6
D gene: NA
clone size: few
V gene: TRBV4-2
CDR3 DNA: TGTGCCAGCAGCCAAGCCACTTGGGGGGATTCACCCCTCCACTTT
CDR3 protein: CASSQATWGDSPLHF

J gene: TRBJ2-2
D gene: TRBD1
clone size: few
V gene: TRBV9
CDR3 DNA: TGTGCCAGCAGCCCGGCTGGACAGGGCAGCGGGGAGCTGTTTTTT
CDR3 protein: CASSPAGQGSGELFF

J gene: TRBJ2-7
D gene: NA
clone size: NA
V gene: TRBV5-4
CDR3 DNA: TGTGCCAGCAATAGCGTCTCGATGGATGGTGATAGGTCCGAGCAGTACTTC
CDR3 protein: CASNSVSMDGDRSEQYF

J gene: TRBJ1-5
D gene: TRBD1
clone size: NA
V gene: TRBV30
CDR3 DNA: TGTGCCTGGAGTGGGACAGGGGATCAGCGCCAGCATTTT
CDR3 protein: CAWSGTGDQRQHF

J gene: TRBJ1-2
D gene: NA
clone size: NA
V gene: TRBV29-1
CDR3 DNA: TGCAGCGTTTCCCAAGACCGACAGGCGGGTGGCTACACCTTC
CDR3 protein: CSVSQDRQAGGYTF

J gene: TRBJ1-1
D gene: NA
clone size: NA
V gene: TRBV5-1
CDR3 DNA: TGCGCCAGCAGCTTGGGACAGTCTACTGAAGCTTTCTTT
CDR3 protein: CASSLGQSTEAFF

J gene: TRBJ2-4
D gene: TRBD2
clone size: once
V gene: TRBV5-1
CDR3 DNA: TGCGCCAGCAGCTTGGGGGAGGGAGGATTGGCGTTTCGGTACTTC
CDR3 protein: CASSLGEGGLAFRYF

J gene: TRBJ2-2
D gene: NA
clone size: NA
V gene: TRBV12-3/TRBV12-4
CDR3 DNA: TGTGCCAGCAGTTTCAGGGGAAGCGGGGAGCTGCTTTTT
CDR3 protein: CASSFRGSGELLF

J gene: TRBJ1-2
D gene: NA
clone size: NA
V gene: TRBV16
CDR3 DNA: TGTGCCAGCAGCCAAATCCTCGATTCCCAGGTCTATGGCTACACCTTC
CDR3 protein: CASSQILDSQVYGYTF

J gene: TRBJ1-2
D gene: NA
clone size: few
V gene: TRBV24-1
CDR3 DNA: TGTGCCACCAGTGAAGTGGGCGATGGCTACACCTTC
CDR3 protein: CATSEVGDGYTF

J gene: TRBJ2-3
D gene: NA
clone size: NA
V gene: TRBV12-3/TRBV12-4
CDR3 DNA: TGTGCCAGCAGCGAGACAGATACGCAGTATTTT
CDR3 protein: CASSETDTQYF

J gene: TRBJ2-3
D gene: NA
clone size: few
V gene: TRBV6-2/TRBV6-3
CDR3 DNA: TGTGCCAGCAGTTACATTAGGGCCTTTACGCAGTATTTT
CDR3 protein: CASSYIRAFTQYF

J gene: TRBJ1-2
D gene: NA
clone size: NA
V gene: TRBV30
CDR3 DNA: TGTGCCTGGAATAAGGACTACTATGGCTACACCTTC
CDR3 protein: CAWNKDYYGYTF

J gene: TRBJ2-2
D gene: TRBD2
clone size: many
V gene: TRBV4-3
CDR3 DNA: TGCGCCAGCAGCCGCCACACTAGCGGGATCACCGGGGAGCTGTTTTTT
CDR3 protein: CASSRHTSGITGELFF

J gene: TRBJ2-5
D gene: NA
clone size: NA
V gene: TRBV20-1
CDR3 DNA: TGCAGTGGTGGGAGAGAGTTCGATGAAGAGACCCAGTACTTC
CDR3 protein: CSGGREFDEETQYF

J gene: TRBJ2-7
D gene: TRBD1
clone size: NA
V gene: TRBV20-1
CDR3 DNA: TGCAGTGCTAGGACAGGGAAGGTGAATAACGAGCAGTACTTC
CDR3 protein: CSARTGKVNNEQYF

J gene: TRBJ2-6
D gene: NA
clone size: many
V gene: TRBV12-3/TRBV12-4
CDR3 DNA: TGTGCCAGCAGCGACAGCAACGTCCTGACTTTC
CDR3 protein: CASSDSNVLTF

J gene: TRBJ1-2
D gene: NA
clone size: NA
V gene: TRBV9
CDR3 DNA: TGTGCCAGCAGCGTAGTGCCAGGGGAAGATGGCTACACCTTC
CDR3 protein: CASSVVPGEDGYTF

J gene: TRBJ2-7
D gene: NA
clone size: NA
V gene: TRBV4-3
CDR3 DNA: TGCGCCAGCAGCCAAGTTCGGACAGTGTACCACGAGCAGTACTTC
CDR3 protein: CASSQVRTVYHEQYF

J gene: TRBJ1-3
D gene: NA
clone size: NA
V gene: TRBV20-1
CDR3 DNA: TGCAGTGCCCCGGCGCCCTCTGGAAACACCATATATTTT
CDR3 protein: CSAPAPSGNTIYF

J gene: TRBJ1-2
D gene: NA
clone size: NA
V gene: TRBV7-2
CDR3 DNA: TGTGCCAGCAGCTTGTCCCCGGGGGTAGGCTATGGCTACACCTTC
CDR3 protein: CASSLSPGVGYGYTF

J gene: TRBJ1-6
D gene: TRBD1
clone size: NA
V gene: TRBV6-5
CDR3 DNA: TGTGCCAGCAGTTACACGGACAGGGGGCTCTATAATTCACCCCTCCACTTT
CDR3 protein: CASSYTDRGLYNSPLHF

J gene: TRBJ1-5
D gene: NA
clone size: NA
V gene: TRBV28
CDR3 DNA: TGTGCCAGCAGAACATCTAGCAATCAGCCCCAGCATTTT
CDR3 protein: CASRTSSNQPQHF

J gene: TRBJ1-2
D gene: TRBD1
clone size: few
V gene: TRBV18
CDR3 DNA: TGTGCCAGCTCACGAGGGACAGGCGGCCACGTTGGCTACACCTTC
CDR3 protein: CASSRGTGGHVGYTF

J gene: TRBJ1-2
D gene: NA
clone size: NA
V gene: TRBV4-3
CDR3 DNA: TGCGCCAGCAGCCAAGACGGAGTTAACTATGGCTACACCTTC
CDR3 protein: CASSQDGVNYGYTF

J gene: TRBJ2-3
D gene: TRBD1
clone size: few
V gene: TRBV20-1
CDR3 DNA: TGCAGTGCTAGAGTCGCTGGACAGGGCACAGATACGCAGTATTTT
CDR3 protein: CSARVAGQGTDTQYF

J gene: TRBJ2-3
D gene: NA
clone size: many
V gene: TRBV12-3/TRBV12-4
CDR3 DNA: TGTGCCAGCAGCCCAGGGGATACGCAGTATTTT
CDR3 protein: CASSPGDTQYF

J gene: TRBJ1-2
D gene: NA
clone size: NA
V gene: TRBV15
CDR3 DNA: TGTGCCACCAGCAGAGATTCCGCAGCTAACTATGGCTACACCTTC
CDR3 protein: CATSRDSAANYGYTF

J gene: TRBJ2-7
D gene: NA
clone size: NA
V gene: TRBV4-3
CDR3 DNA: TGCGCCAGCAGCCGGCAAGGACACTACGAGCAGTACTTC
CDR3 protein: CASSRQGHYEQYF

J gene: TRBJ2-7
D gene: NA
clone size: NA
V gene: TRBV5-6
CDR3 DNA: TGTGCCAGCAGCTTGGCCGGACCACGCAGCGAGCAGTACTTC
CDR3 protein: CASSLAGPRSEQYF

J gene: TRBJ1-2
D gene: NA
clone size: NA
V gene: TRBV7-3
CDR3 DNA: TGTGCCAGCAGCTTAAGCCAGGGGAACGGCTACACCTTC
CDR3 protein: CASSLSQGNGYTF

J gene: TRBJ1-6
D gene: NA
clone size: many
V gene: TRBV6-5
CDR3 DNA: TGTGCCAGCAGTTTAACAGGGAGTGAAGATTCACCCCTCCACTTT
CDR3 protein: CASSLTGSEDSPLHF

J gene: TRBJ2-5
D gene: NA
clone size: NA
V gene: TRBV28
CDR3 DNA: TGTGCCAGCACCGCAGGGAATTGGGAGACCCAGTACTTC
CDR3 protein: CASTAGNWETQYF

J gene: TRBJ1-2
D gene: TRBD1
clone size: NA
V gene: TRBV10-3
CDR3 DNA: TGTGCCATCACCGGGGACAGGGCTTATGGCTACACCTTC
CDR3 protein: CAITGDRAYGYTF

J gene: TRBJ2-3
D gene: NA
clone size: few
V gene: TRBV2
CDR3 DNA: TGTGCCAGCAGTGAGAGGCAGGGCGCAGATACGCAGTATTTT
CDR3 protein: CASSERQGADTQYF

J gene: TRBJ2-1
D gene: NA
clone size: few
V gene: TRBV7-2
CDR3 DNA: TGTGCCAGCAGCCTTCCCGGGACTCCAAATGAGCAGTTCTTC
CDR3 protein: CASSLPGTPNEQFF

J gene: TRBJ2-1
D gene: TRBD1
clone size: few
V gene: TRBV29-1
CDR3 DNA: TGCAGCGTGAGGGATTTTTGGACAGGGGACTCCTACTCCTACAATGAGCAGTTCTTC
CDR3 protein: CSVRDFWTGDSYSYNEQFF

J gene: TRBJ1-1
D gene: NA
clone size: NA
V gene: TRBV5-5
CDR3 DNA: TGTGCCAACAGCCTCCCATGGAACACTGAAGCTTTCTTT
CDR3 protein: CANSLPWNTEAFF

J gene: TRBJ2-7
D gene: NA
clone size: NA
V gene: TRBV6-1
CDR3 DNA: TGTGCCAACAGTGAAGCGCGTTACAGCTACGAGCAGTACTTC
CDR3 protein: CANSEARYSYEQYF

J gene: TRBJ2-2
D gene: NA
clone size: NA
V gene: TRBV18
CDR3 DNA: TGTGCCAGCTCACCAAGGACAGTCACTACGAACACCGGGGAGCTGTTTTTT
CDR3 protein: CASSPRTVTTNTGELFF

J gene: TRBJ2-1
D gene: TRBD2
clone size: NA
V gene: TRBV11-3
CDR3 DNA: TGTGCCAGCAGCTTGACTAGCGGTTACAATGAGCAGTTCTTC
CDR3 protein: CASSLTSGYNEQFF

J gene: TRBJ1-6
D gene: NA
clone size: few
V gene: TRBV12-3/TRBV12-4
CDR3 DNA: TGTGCCAGCAGTTTAGAGGGCAGGTTGAATTCACCCCTCCACTTT
CDR3 protein: CASSLEGRLNSPLHF

J gene: TRBJ2-1
D gene: NA
clone size: NA
V gene: TRBV5-5
CDR3 DNA: TGTGCCAGCAGCTTGGGGGGGGCGTTGGGGAGTCGCAATGAGCAGTTCTTC
CDR3 protein: CASSLGGALGSRNEQFF

J gene: TRBJ1-1
D gene: NA
clone size: many
V gene: TRBV12-3/TRBV12-4
CDR3 DNA: TGTGCCAGCAGTTTCGACACTGAAGCTTTCTTT
CDR3 protein: CASSFDTEAFF